These 3 T cell receptor beta chains were all obtained from the same sample, sequenced in a study of cytomegalovirus exposure and HLA in healthy donors. The PCR made use of 60 Vbeta and 13 Jbeta primers. Profiled with immunoSEQ multiplex PCR; TCRdb holds only in-frame clones, not every one. The top ten clones hold more than 1.3% of a sample with some 160,000 clones, about 78% of them seen once. Sequencing used PBMCs. Receptors were obtained from a male donor in good health and CMV-seronegative.

This clone showed up just a few times. J is TRBJ2-4 and V is TRBV19, with D possibly TRBD2 on 6 matching bases. The CDR3 is 11 residues long. The germline V gene encodes CDR1 LNHDA and CDR2 SQIVND (reference sequence). Between the trimmed V and J ends, which lost 7 bases and 6 bases, there was a span of 7 bases. The DNA for the CDR3 is TGTGCCAGTACGGAGGGAAACATTCAGTACTTC. Translation: CASTEGNIQYF. Drawing the rest from reference TRBV19 and TRBJ2-4, the complete variable domain is DGGITQSPKYLFRKEGQNVTLSCEQNLNHDAMYWYRQDPGQGLRLIYYSQIVNDFQKGDIAEGYSVSREKKESFPLTVTSAQKNPTAFYLCASTEGNIQYFGAGTRLSVL.

The gene calls are TRBV28 and TRBJ2-1, with 10 nucleotides matching TRBD2. This CDR3 has 18 residues. V was pared by 1 base and J by 2 bases, with 8 bases of the junction left unmatched. CDR1 and CDR2 (germline): MDHEN, SYDVKM. The DNA for the CDR3 is TGTGCCAGCAGTTTATCCCAGGGGCTAGCGGGGGCCTACAATGAGCAGTTCTTC. Translating gives CASSLSQGLAGAYNEQFF.

V is TRBV7-2 and J is TRBJ1-4, with 9 bases that match TRBD1. The trim removed 2 bases at V and 7 bases at J, leaving 11 bases unmatched. The CDR3 spans 17 residues. Germline CDR1 SGHTA, CDR2 FQGNSA. The CDR3 DNA is TGTGCCAGCAGCTTATGGGGACAGGGCATAAGGAGTGAAAAACTGTTTTTT. This translates into CASSLWGQGIRSEKLFF.